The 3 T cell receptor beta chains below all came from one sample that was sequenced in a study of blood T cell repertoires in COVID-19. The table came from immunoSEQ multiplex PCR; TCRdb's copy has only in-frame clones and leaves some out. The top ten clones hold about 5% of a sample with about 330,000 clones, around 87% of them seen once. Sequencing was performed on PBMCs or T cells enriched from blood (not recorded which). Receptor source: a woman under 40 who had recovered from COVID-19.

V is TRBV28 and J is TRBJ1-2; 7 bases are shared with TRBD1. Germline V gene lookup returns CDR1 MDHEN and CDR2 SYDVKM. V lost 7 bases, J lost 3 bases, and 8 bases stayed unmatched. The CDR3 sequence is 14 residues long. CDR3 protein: CASTYRGSHYGYTF. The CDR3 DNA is TGTGCCAGCACCTACAGGGGATCCCACTATGGCTACACCTTC.

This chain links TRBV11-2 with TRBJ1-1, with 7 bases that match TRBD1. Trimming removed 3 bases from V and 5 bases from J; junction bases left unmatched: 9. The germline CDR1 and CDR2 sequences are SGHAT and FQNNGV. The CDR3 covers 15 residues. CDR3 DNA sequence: TGTGCCAGCAGCTTGGGATTGACAGGGACGACTGAAGCTTTCTTT. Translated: CASSLGLTGTTEAFF. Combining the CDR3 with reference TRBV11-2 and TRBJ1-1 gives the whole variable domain EAGVAQSPRYKIIEKRQSVAFWCNPISGHATLYWYQQILGQGPKLLIQFQNNGVVDDSQLPKDRFSAERLKGVDSTLKIQPAKLEDSAVYLCASSLGLTGTTEAFFGQGTRLTVV.

The CDR3 coding sequence is TGTGCCACCCCGTCATTAACAGGGTACAATGAGCAGTTCTTC. Translation: CATPSLTGYNEQFF. The rearrangement uses TRBV24-1 and TRBJ2-1, with D perhaps matching TRBD1 (6 bases). Trimming removed 9 bases from V and 4 bases from J, with 15 bases in between. Germline values: CDR1 KGHDR, CDR2 SFDVKD. CDR3 size: 14 residues.